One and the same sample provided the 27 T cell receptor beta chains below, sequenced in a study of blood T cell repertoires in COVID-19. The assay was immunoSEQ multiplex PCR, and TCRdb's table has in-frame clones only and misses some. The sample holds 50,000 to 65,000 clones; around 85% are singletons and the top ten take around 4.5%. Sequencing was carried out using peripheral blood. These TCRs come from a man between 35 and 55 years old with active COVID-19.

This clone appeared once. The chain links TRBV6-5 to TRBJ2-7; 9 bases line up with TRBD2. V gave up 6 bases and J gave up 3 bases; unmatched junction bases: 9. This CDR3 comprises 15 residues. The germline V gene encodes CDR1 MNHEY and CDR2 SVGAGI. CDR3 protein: CASRRTSVGNYEQYF. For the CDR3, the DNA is TGTGCCAGCAGGCGGACTAGCGTTGGTAACTACGAGCAGTACTTC.

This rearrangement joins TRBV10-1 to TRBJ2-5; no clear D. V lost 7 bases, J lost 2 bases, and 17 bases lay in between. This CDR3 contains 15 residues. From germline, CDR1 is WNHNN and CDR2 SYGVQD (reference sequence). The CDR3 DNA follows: TGCGCCAGCATCTCGTTGATGCAGGATCAAGAGACCCAGTACTTC. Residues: CASISLMQDQETQYF.

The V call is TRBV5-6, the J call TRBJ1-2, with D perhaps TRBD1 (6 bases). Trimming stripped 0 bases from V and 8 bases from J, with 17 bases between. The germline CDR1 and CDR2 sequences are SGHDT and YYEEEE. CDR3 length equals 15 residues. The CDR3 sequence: CASSLAGRTVQGYTF. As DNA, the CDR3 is TGTGCCAGCAGCTTGGCCGGTCGGACAGTCCAAGGCTACACCTTC.

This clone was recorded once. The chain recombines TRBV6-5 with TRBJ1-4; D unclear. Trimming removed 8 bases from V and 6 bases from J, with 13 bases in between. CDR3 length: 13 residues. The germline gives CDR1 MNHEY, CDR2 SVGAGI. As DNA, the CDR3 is TGTGCCAGCGGTCGGACTCCCGATGAAAAACTGTTTTTT. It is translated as CASGRTPDEKLFF.

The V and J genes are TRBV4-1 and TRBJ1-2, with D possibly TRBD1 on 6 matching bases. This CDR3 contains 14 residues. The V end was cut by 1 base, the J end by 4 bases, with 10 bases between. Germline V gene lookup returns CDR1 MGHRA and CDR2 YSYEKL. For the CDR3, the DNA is TGCGCCAGCAGCCAAGGCGGACAGCTCTATGGCTACACCTTC. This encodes CASSQGGQLYGYTF.

Here the CDR3 DNA reads TGCGCCAGCAGCCAGGCCCAGACTAGCGGGAGGGAAGAGACCCAGTACTTC. It is translated as CASSQAQTSGREETQYF. V usage is TRBV4-1 and J usage is TRBJ2-5; 14 bases line up with TRBD2. The CDR3 covers 17 residues. Germline V gene lookup returns CDR1 MGHRA and CDR2 YSYEKL. Trimming at V came to 3 bases and at J to 3 bases, leaving 6 bases not matched to a gene.

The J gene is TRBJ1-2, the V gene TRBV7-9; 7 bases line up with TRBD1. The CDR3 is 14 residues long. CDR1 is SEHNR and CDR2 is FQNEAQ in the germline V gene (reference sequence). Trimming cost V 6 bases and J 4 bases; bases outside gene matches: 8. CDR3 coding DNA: TGTGCCAGCAGTTCAGGGGGTACTGCCTATGGCTACACCTTC. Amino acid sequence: CASSSGGTAYGYTF.

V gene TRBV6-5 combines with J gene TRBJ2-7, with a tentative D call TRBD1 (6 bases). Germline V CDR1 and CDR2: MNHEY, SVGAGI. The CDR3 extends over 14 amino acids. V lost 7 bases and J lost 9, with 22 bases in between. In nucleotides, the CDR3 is TGTGCCAGCATTTCCCCGGGGACGGGACAACGGCAGTACTTC. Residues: CASISPGTGQRQYF.

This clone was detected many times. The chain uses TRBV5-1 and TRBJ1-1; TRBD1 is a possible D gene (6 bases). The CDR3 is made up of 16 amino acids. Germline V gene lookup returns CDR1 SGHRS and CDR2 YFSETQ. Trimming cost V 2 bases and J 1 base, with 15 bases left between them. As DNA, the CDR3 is TGCGCCAGCAGCTTCGGTGGGGGGGCCGGGAACACTGAAGCTTTCTTT. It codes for CASSFGGGAGNTEAFF.

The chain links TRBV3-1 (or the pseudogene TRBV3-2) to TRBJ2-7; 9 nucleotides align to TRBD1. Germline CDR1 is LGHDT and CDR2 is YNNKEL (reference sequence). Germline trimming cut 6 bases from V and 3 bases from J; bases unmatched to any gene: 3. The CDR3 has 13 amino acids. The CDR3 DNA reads TGTGCCAGCAGTCCGACAGGGGGCTACGAGCAGTACTTC. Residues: CASSPTGGYEQYF.

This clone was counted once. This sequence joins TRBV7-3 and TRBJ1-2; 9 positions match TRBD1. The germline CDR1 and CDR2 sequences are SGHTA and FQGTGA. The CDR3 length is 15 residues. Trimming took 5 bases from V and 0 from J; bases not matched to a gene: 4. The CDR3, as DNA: TGTGCCAGCAGCCCGACAGGGGGATCTAACTATGGCTACACCTTC. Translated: CASSPTGGSNYGYTF.

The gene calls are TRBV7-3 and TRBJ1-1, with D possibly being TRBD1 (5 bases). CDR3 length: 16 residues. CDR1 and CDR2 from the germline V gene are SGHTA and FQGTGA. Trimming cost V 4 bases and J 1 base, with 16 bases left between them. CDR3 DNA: TGTGCCAGCAGCTCCCAGGGTGGAGTCAGGAACACTGAAGCTTTCTTT. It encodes CASSSQGGVRNTEAFF.

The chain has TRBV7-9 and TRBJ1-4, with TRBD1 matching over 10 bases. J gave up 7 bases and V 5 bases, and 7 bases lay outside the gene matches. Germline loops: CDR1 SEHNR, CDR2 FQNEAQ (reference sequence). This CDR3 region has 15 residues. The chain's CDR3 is CASSPGQGDTEKLFF. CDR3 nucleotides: TGTGCCAGCAGCCCAGGACAGGGGGACACTGAAAAACTGTTTTTT.

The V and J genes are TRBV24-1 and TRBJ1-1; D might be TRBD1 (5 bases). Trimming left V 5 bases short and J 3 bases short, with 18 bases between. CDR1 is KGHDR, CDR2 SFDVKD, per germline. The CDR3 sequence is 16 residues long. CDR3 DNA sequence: TGTGCCACCAGTGGCTACAGTGGGGGGGATCACACTGAAGCTTTCTTT. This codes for CATSGYSGGDHTEAFF.

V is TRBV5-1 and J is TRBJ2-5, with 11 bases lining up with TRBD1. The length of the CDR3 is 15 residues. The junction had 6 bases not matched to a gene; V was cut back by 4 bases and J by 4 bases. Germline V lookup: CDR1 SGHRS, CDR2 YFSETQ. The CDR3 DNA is TGCGCCAGCAGCCCTTGGGGACAGGGGGGAGAGACCCAGTACTTC. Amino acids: CASSPWGQGGETQYF.

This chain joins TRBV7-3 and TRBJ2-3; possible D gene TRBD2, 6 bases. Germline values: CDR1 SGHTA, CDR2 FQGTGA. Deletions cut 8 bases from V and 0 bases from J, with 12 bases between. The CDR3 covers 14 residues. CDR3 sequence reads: CASRSGSSTDTQYF. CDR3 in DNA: TGTGCCAGCCGTAGCGGCTCTAGCACAGATACGCAGTATTTT.

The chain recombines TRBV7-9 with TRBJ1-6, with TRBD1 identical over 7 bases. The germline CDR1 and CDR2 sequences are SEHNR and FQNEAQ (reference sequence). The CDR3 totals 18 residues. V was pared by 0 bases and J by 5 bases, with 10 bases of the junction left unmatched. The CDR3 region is CASSLATTTGPDNSPLHF. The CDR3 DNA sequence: TGTGCCAGCAGCTTAGCGACCACGACAGGGCCTGATAATTCACCCCTCCACTTT.

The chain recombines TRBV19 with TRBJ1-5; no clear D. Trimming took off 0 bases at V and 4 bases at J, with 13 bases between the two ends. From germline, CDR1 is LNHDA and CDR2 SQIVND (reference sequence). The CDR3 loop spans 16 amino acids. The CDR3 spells CASSIDHGLRNQPQHF. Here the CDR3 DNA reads TGTGCCAGTAGTATAGATCATGGACTACGGAATCAGCCCCAGCATTTT. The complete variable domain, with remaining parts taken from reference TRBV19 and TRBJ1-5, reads DGGITQSPKYLFRKEGQNVTLSCEQNLNHDAMYWYRQDPGQGLRLIYYSQIVNDFQKGDIAEGYSVSREKKESFPLTVTSAQKNPTAFYLCASSIDHGLRNQPQHFGDGTRLSIL.

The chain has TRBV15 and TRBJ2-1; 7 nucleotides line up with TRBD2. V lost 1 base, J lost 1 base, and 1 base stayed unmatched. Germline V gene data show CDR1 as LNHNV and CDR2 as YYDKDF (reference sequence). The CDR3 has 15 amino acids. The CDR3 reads CATSRVGGSYNEQFF. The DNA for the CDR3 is TGTGCCACCAGCAGAGTCGGGGGGTCCTACAATGAGCAGTTCTTC.

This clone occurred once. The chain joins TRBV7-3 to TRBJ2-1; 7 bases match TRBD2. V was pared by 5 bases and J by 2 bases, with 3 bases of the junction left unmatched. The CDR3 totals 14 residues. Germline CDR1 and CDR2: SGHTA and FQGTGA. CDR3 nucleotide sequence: TGTGCCAGCAGCCCGGGGGGTACCTACAATGAGCAGTTCTTC. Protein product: CASSPGGTYNEQFF.

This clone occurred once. CDR3 loop: CASSALRDQETQYF. In DNA, the CDR3 is TGTGCCAGCAGCGCCCTGAGGGACCAAGAGACCCAGTACTTC. This chain uses TRBV7-9 with TRBJ2-5; perhaps TRBD2 as D (5 bases). The CDR3 runs 14 residues. V lost 5 bases and J lost 0, with 10 bases in between. Germline CDR1 is SEHNR and CDR2 is FQNEAQ (reference sequence).

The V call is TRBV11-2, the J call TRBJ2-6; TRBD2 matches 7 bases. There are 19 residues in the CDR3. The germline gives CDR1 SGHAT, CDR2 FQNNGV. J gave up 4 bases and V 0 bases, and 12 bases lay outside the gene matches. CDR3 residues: CASSLEKGRALGGANVLTF. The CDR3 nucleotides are TGTGCCAGCAGCTTAGAGAAGGGGAGGGCCCTGGGGGGGGCCAACGTCCTGACTTTC.

CDR3 coding DNA: TGCGCCAGCAGTGAGTCGAGCCTAGCGGGAGCCAAAAACATTCAGTACTTC. Translation gives CASSESSLAGAKNIQYF. V gene TRBV10-2 combines with J gene TRBJ2-4; TRBD2 matches 8 bases. The V and J ends lost 0 bases and 0 bases, in that order; junction bases with no gene match: 4. Germline V CDR1 and CDR2: WSHSY, SAAADI. The CDR3 covers 17 residues.

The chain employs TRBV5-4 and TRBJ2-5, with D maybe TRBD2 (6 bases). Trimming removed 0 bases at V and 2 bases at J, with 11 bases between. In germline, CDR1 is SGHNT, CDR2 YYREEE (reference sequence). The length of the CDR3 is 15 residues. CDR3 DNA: TGTGCCAGCAGCTTGGTCCCAGGGAGGCAAGAGACCCAGTACTTC. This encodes CASSLVPGRQETQYF.

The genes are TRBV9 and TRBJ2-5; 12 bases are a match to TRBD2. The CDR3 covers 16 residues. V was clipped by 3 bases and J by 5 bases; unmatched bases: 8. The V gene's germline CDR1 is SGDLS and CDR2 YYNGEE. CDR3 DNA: TGTGCCAGCAGCGAACTAGCGGGAGGTACCGTGGAGACCCAGTACTTC. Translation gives CASSELAGGTVETQYF.

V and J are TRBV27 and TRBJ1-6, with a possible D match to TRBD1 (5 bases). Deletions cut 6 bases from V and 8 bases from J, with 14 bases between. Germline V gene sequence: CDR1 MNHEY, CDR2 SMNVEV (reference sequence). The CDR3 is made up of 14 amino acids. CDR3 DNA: TGTGCCAGCAGCCGATTAGGGGCGGATTCACCCCTCCACTTT. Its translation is CASSRLGADSPLHF.

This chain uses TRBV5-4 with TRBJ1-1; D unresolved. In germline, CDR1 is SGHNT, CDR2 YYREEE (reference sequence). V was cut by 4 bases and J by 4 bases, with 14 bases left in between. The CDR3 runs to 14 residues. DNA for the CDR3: TGTGCCAGCAGCGAACGGAGAACCGCCACTGAAGCTTTCTTT. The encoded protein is CASSERRTATEAFF.